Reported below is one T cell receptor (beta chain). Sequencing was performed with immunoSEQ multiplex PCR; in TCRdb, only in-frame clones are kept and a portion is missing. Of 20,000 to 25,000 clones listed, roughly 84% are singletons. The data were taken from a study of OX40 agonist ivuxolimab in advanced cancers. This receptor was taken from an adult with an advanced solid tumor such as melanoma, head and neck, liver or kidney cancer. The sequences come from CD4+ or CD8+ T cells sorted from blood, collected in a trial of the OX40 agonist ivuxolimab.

In DNA form, the CDR3 reads TGCGCCAGCAGTGAGAGGACAGGGAGGCCGCGGCCCCAGCATTTT. Translated, it gives CASSERTGRPRPQHF. This sequence joins TRBV10-2 and TRBJ1-5; TRBD1 aligns across 8 bases. V lost 2 bases to trimming and J lost 9 bases; unmatched junction nucleotides: 9. The CDR3 is made up of 15 amino acids. The germline gives CDR1 WSHSY, CDR2 SAAADI.